Listed here are 12 T cell receptor beta chains from one sample, sequenced in a study of shared clonotypes between healthy human individuals. The repertoire was sequenced with immunoSEQ multiplex PCR; TCRdb's copy has only in-frame clones and lacks some. The sample carries about half a million clones, roughly 80% recorded once. Source material: PBMCs. These receptors were obtained from a woman aged 35 to 49 in good health. Some clones in this sample may be carry-over from other donors' samples.

This chain uses TRBV18 with TRBJ1-1; possibly TRBD1 for D (5 bases). V lost 5 bases to trimming and J lost 8 bases, with 27 bases between them. Germline V gene data show CDR1 as KGHSH and CDR2 as LQKENI. The CDR3 spans 17 residues. The CDR3 loop reads CASSWGRRRRLYWEAFF. Here the CDR3 DNA reads TGTGCCAGCTCATGGGGCAGGAGAAGGCGACTGTACTGGGAAGCTTTCTTT.

The chain couples TRBV13 to TRBJ2-1; D is possibly TRBD2 (6 bases). Germline V CDR1 and CDR2: PRHDT, FYEKMQ (reference sequence). V was pared by 0 bases and J by 3 bases, with 12 bases between. The CDR3 length is 16 residues. CDR3 loop: CASSLGAGKFYNEQFF. In DNA, the CDR3 is TGTGCCAGCAGCTTAGGGGCGGGAAAGTTCTACAATGAGCAGTTCTTC.

V is TRBV2 and J is TRBJ2-3; the D gene is possibly TRBD1 (6 bases). The V end was cut by 6 bases, the J end by 0 bases, with 13 bases between. Per germline, CDR1 SNHLY and CDR2 FYNNEI. This CDR3 spans 15 amino acids. The CDR3 protein is CASSPGQPSTDTQYF. The CDR3 DNA is TGTGCCAGCAGCCCGGGACAACCGAGCACAGATACGCAGTATTTT.

The rearrangement links TRBV6-5 to TRBJ1-5; 7 bases align to TRBD1. Germline CDR1 is MNHEY and CDR2 is SVGAGI. Unmatched junction bases numbered 5, after V lost 6 bases and J lost 0 bases. This CDR3 contains 15 residues. The CDR3 spells CASSQGGDSNQPQHF. For the CDR3, the DNA is TGTGCCAGCAGCCAGGGGGGTGATAGCAATCAGCCCCAGCATTTT.

This chain connects TRBV25-1 to TRBJ2-3, with D possibly matching TRBD2 (5 bases). Germline values: CDR1 MGHDK, CDR2 SYGVNS. This CDR3 has 14 amino acids. The V end was cut by 10 bases, the J end by 0 bases, with 14 bases between. The CDR3 nucleotides are TGTGCCACCAACGACGGACTTAGCACAGATACGCAGTATTTT. Translating it yields CATNDGLSTDTQYF.

The rearrangement joins TRBV2 to TRBJ1-5; possible D gene TRBD1, 5 bases. Trimming cost V 8 bases and J 1 base, with 9 bases left between them. CDR1 and CDR2 from the germline V gene are SNHLY and FYNNEI. There are 13 residues in the CDR3. The CDR3 here is CASQGISNQPQHF. The DNA of the CDR3 is TGTGCCAGCCAGGGTATAAGCAATCAGCCCCAGCATTTT.

Of note for this clone: The sample holds other DNA sequences that translate to the same CDR3. This chain uses TRBV7-3 with TRBJ2-6; D is perhaps TRBD1 (6 bases). This CDR3 has 17 residues. Germline-derived CDR1 and CDR2 are SGHTA and FQGTGA. V lost 5 bases to trimming and J lost 0 bases, with 14 bases between them. The CDR3 sequence is CASSLQGTGSGANVLTF. CDR3 DNA: TGTGCCAGCAGCCTACAGGGCACAGGCTCTGGGGCCAACGTCCTGACTTTC.

This clone was detected only once. The rearrangement uses TRBV30 and TRBJ2-7; D possibly corresponds to TRBD1 (6 bases). Germline CDR1 is GTSNPN and CDR2 is SVGIG (reference sequence). Trimming removed 4 bases from V and 2 bases from J, with 12 bases in between. The CDR3 is 13 amino acids. DNA of the CDR3: TGTGCCTGGACAGGGGCAGGGCCCTACGAGCAGTACTTC. As protein: CAWTGAGPYEQYF.

The chain carries TRBV2 and TRBJ2-3; D gene uncertain. Germline V gene data show CDR1 as SNHLY and CDR2 as FYNNEI. Trimming took 2 bases from V and 10 from J, leaving 16 bases between them. The CDR3 has 14 residues. The CDR3 DNA is TGTGCCAGCAGTGAACGGGTAACGGTCTCTGCGCAGTATTTT. Its protein product is CASSERVTVSAQYF.

This chain uses TRBV27 with TRBJ1-4, with D maybe TRBD1 (6 bases). Germline V gene lookup returns CDR1 MNHEY and CDR2 SMNVEV (reference sequence). V was trimmed by 7 bases and J by 8 bases, leaving 14 bases between them. This CDR3 has 13 amino acids. The CDR3 bases are TGTGCCAGCAAAAAACAGGGAAGGGAAAAACTGTTTTTT. It encodes CASKKQGREKLFF.

The V call is TRBV29-1, the J call TRBJ2-2; TRBD1 might be the D (5 bases). Trimming cost V 7 bases and J 7 bases, with 13 bases left between them. The CDR3 is 12 amino acids. In germline, CDR1 is SQVTM, CDR2 ANQGSEA. CDR3 sequence (DNA): TGCAGCGGCAGGGTGTATGGCGGGGAGCTGTTTTTT. It codes for CSGRVYGGELFF.

DNA for the CDR3: TGTGCCATCAGTGCCTACTCCGAGCAGTACTTC. It codes for CAISAYSEQYF. The V call is TRBV10-3, the J call TRBJ2-7; D gene uncertain. Germline V gene sequence: CDR1 ENHRY, CDR2 SYGVKD. Trimming took off 4 bases at V and 6 bases at J, with 7 bases between the two ends. This CDR3 contains 11 residues.